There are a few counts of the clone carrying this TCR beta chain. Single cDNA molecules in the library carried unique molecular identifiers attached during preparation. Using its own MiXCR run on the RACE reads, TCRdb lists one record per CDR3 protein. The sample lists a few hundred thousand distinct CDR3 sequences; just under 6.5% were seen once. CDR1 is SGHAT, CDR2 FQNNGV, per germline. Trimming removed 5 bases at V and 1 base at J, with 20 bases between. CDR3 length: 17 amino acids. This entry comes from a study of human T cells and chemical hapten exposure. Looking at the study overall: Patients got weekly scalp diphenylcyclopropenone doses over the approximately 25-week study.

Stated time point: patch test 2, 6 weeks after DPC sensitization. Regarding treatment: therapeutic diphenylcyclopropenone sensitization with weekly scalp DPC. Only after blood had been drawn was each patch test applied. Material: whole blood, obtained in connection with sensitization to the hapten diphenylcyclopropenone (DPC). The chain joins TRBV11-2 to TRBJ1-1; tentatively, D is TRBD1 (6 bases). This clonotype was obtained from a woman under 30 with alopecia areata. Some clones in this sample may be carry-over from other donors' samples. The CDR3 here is CASSPIVSGGANTEAFF. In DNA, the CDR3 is TGTGCCAGCAGCCCTATCGTCTCCGGGGGCGCGAACACTGAAGCTTTCTTT.